Included here is one T cell receptor (beta chain) sequence, with context. Its specificity is unknown. The CDR3 covers 15 residues. Germline values: CDR1 SNHLY, CDR2 FYNNEI. Trimming removed 5 bases from V and 0 bases from J; junction bases left unmatched: 3. PCR involved 60 Vbeta and 13 Jbeta primers. Libraries were prepared by immunoSEQ multiplex PCR; TCRdb keeps only in-frame clonotypes and omits some of them. Of 180,000 or so clones listed, 72% are singletons. This sample is part of a study of cytomegalovirus exposure and HLA in healthy donors. Study results and caveats: One variant, a missense change in DCLRE1C, was linked in a later analysis to TCR beta V- and J-gene trimming. In a later analysis, at a false discovery rate of 0.05, roughly 17,000 TCR beta sequences matched HLA alleles.

This clonotype originated in a human donor in good health. The chain recombines TRBV2 with TRBJ1-5, with 8 bases that match TRBD1. Sample: PBMCs. CDR3 in amino acids: CASSRDRFSNQPQHF. The CDR3 bases are TGTGCCAGCAGTAGGGACAGGTTTAGCAATCAGCCCCAGCATTTT.